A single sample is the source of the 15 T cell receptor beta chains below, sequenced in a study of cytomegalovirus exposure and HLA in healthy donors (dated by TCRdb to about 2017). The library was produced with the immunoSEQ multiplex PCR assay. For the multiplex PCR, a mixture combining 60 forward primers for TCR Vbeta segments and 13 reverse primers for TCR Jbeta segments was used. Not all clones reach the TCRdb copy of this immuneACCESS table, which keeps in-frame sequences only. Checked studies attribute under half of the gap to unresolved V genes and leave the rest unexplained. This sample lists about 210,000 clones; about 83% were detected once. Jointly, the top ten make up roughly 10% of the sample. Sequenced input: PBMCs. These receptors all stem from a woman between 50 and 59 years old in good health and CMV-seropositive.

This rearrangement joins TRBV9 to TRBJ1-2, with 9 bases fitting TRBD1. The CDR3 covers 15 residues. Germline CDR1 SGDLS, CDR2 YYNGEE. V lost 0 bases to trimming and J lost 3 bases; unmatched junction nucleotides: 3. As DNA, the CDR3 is TGTGCCAGCAGCGTAGTCGACAGGGGGGACTATGGCTACACCTTC. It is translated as CASSVVDRGDYGYTF.

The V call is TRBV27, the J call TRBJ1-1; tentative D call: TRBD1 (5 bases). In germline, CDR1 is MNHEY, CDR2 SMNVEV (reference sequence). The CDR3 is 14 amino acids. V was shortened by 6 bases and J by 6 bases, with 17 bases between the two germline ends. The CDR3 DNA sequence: TGTGCCAGCAGCAATTCCGGGGGTCCCGCTGAAGCTTTCTTT. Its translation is CASSNSGGPAEAFF.

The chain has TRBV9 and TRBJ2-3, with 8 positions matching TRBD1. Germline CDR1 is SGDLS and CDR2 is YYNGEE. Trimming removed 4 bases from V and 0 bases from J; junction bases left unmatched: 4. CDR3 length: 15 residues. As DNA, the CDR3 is TGTGCCAGCAGCCACAGGGGGAGTAGCACAGATACGCAGTATTTT. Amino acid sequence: CASSHRGSSTDTQYF.

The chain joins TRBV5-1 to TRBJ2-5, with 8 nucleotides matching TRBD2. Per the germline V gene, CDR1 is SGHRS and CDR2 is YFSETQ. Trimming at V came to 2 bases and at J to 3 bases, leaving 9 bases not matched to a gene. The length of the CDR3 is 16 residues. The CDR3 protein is CASSFLVNSGEETQYF. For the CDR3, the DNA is TGCGCCAGCAGCTTTCTTGTGAATAGCGGGGAAGAGACCCAGTACTTC.

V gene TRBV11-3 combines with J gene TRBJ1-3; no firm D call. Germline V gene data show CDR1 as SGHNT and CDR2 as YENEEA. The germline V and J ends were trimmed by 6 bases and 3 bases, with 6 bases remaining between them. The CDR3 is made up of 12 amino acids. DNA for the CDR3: TGTGCCAGCAGGGGCATTGGAAACACCATATATTTT. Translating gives CASRGIGNTIYF.

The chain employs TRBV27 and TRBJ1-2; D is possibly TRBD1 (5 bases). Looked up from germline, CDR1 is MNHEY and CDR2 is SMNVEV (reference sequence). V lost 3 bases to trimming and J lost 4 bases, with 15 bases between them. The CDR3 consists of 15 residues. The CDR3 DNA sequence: TGTGCCAGCAGTTTTCGAGGCCCGGGGGGCTATGGCTACACCTTC. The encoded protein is CASSFRGPGGYGYTF.

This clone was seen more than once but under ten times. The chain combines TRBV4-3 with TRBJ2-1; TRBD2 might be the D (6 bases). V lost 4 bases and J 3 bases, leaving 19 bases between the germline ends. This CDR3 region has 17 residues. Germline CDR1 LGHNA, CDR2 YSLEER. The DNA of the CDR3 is TGCGCCAGCAGCCCCGCCCCCCCGACTAGTTACTACAATGAGCAGTTCTTC. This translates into CASSPAPPTSYYNEQFF.

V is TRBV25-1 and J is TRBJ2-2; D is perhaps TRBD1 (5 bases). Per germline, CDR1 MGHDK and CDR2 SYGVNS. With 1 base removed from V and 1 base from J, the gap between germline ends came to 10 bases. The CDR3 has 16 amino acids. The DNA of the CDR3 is TGTGCCAGCAGTGAATGGGGCCGAATGAACACCGGGGAGCTGTTTTTT. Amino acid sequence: CASSEWGRMNTGELFF.

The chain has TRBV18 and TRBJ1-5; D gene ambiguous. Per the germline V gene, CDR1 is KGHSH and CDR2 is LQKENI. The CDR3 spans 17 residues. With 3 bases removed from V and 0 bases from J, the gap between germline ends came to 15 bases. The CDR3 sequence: CASSPRFTTNSNQPQHF. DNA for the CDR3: TGTGCCAGCTCACCGAGGTTCACAACCAATAGCAATCAGCCCCAGCATTTT.

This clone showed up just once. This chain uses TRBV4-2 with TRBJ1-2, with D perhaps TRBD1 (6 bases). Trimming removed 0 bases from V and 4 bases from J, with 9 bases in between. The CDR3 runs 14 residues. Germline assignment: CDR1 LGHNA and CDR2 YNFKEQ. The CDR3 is CASSQETGSYGYTF. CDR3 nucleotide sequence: TGTGCCAGCAGCCAAGAAACAGGGAGCTATGGCTACACCTTC.

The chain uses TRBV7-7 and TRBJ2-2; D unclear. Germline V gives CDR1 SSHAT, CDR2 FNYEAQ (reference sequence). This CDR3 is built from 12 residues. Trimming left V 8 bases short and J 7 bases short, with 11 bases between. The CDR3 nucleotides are TGTGCCAGCTCCCCTGAGGACGGGGAGCTGTTTTTT. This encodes CASSPEDGELFF.

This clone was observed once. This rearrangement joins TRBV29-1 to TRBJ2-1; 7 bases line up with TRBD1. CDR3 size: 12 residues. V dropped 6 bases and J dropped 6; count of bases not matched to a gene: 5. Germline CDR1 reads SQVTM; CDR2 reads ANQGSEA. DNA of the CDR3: TGCAGCGTCCGTGGACAGGCCAATGAGCAGTTCTTC. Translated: CSVRGQANEQFF.

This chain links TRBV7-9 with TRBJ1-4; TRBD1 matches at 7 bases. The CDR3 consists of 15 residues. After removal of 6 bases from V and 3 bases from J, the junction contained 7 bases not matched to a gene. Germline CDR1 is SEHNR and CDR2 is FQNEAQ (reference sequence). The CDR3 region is CASRHAGTANEKLFF. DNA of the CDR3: TGTGCCAGCAGGCATGCCGGGACAGCTAATGAAAAACTGTTTTTT.

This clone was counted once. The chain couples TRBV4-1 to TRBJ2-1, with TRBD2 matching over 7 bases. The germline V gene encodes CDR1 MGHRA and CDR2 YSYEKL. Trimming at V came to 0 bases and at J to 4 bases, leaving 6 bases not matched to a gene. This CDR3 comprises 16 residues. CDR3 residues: CASSQDTAGTYNEQFF. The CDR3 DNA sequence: TGCGCCAGCAGCCAAGATACAGCGGGGACTTACAATGAGCAGTTCTTC.

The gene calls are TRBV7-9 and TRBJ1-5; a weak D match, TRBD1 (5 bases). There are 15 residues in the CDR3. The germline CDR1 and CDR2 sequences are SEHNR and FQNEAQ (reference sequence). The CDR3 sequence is CAAGRAGLSNQPQHF. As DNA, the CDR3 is TGTGCAGCGGGCAGGGCAGGCTTGAGCAATCAGCCCCAGCATTTT.